This T cell receptor (beta chain) was recorded in a study of cytomegalovirus exposure and HLA in healthy donors. About the study: The 600 to 800 first-cohort repertoires shared a platform with the roughly 120 validation repertoires, as reported in a later analysis. Study-wide results and caveats: There were some public TCRs occurring in many donors, but most TCR sequences were rare. Subsequent analysis showed first-cohort TCR clusters tending to co-occur in roughly 130 validation repertoires. High specificity and sensitivity for cytomegalovirus status were reported for the classifier.

CDR1 and CDR2 from the germline V gene are SNHLY and FYNNEI. This CDR3 spans 11 amino acids. Trimming stripped 6 bases from V and 8 bases from J, with 9 bases between. This clone appeared a few times. Its antigen is not identified. Clones were read by immunoSEQ multiplex PCR, and TCRdb kept only the in-frame ones, dropping some. The sample has some 210,000 clones, 87% seen once; the top ten hold 2%. J is TRBJ2-3 and V is TRBV2; TRBD2 is a possible D gene (5 bases). What was sequenced was PBMCs. The clonotype was recovered from a woman between 18 and 29 years old in good health and CMV-seropositive. CDR3 nucleotide sequence: TGTGCCAGCAGGGCCGAGGGTACGCAGTATTTT. As protein: CASRAEGTQYF.